Shown below are 30 T cell receptor beta chains from a single sample sequenced in a study of OX40 agonist ivuxolimab in advanced cancers. Sequencing was performed with immunoSEQ multiplex PCR; in TCRdb, only in-frame clones are kept and a portion is missing. Here the sample spans tens of thousands of clones, approximately 87% being singletons. Source: CD4+ or CD8+ T cells sorted from blood, taken in a trial of the OX40 agonist ivuxolimab. The source of these receptors is an adult with an advanced solid tumor such as melanoma, head and neck, liver or kidney cancer.

V and J are TRBV12-5 and TRBJ2-2, with TRBD1 matching over 8 bases. In germline, CDR1 is LGHNT, CDR2 FRNRAP. The CDR3 runs 14 residues. The V segment lost 5 bases and the J segment 6 bases; nucleotides outside the gene matches: 5. The CDR3 DNA sequence: TGTGCTAGTGGTGATGGGACAGGCTCCGGGGAGCTGTTTTTT. Translated: CASGDGTGSGELFF.

The CDR3 DNA is TGTGCCAGTAGTATACAGGGGGCGAAAGATACGCAGTATTTT. This encodes CASSIQGAKDTQYF. The rearrangement uses TRBV19 and TRBJ2-3; 8 bases agree with TRBD1. Germline values: CDR1 LNHDA, CDR2 SQIVND (reference sequence). The ends lost 2 bases at V and 5 bases at J; junction bases unmatched: 3. This CDR3 contains 14 residues.

This chain joins TRBV14 and TRBJ2-5, with D uncertain. Germline V gives CDR1 SGHDN, CDR2 FVKESK. The CDR3 extends over 15 amino acids. V was clipped by 0 bases and J by 3 bases, with 11 bases between them. The CDR3 region is CASSQDQGREETQYF. The CDR3 DNA reads TGTGCCAGCAGCCAAGATCAAGGTAGAGAAGAGACCCAGTACTTC.

This chain uses TRBV30 with TRBJ1-2; D call uncertain. Trimming left V 0 bases short and J 8 bases short, with 10 bases between. This CDR3 region has 12 residues. The germline gives CDR1 GTSNPN, CDR2 SVGIG (reference sequence). The CDR3 loop reads CAWSVHLGGYTF. Here the CDR3 DNA reads TGTGCCTGGAGTGTACATCTGGGGGGCTACACCTTC.

This chain links TRBV5-6 with TRBJ1-4; 7 bases are a match to TRBD1. Trimming at V came to 4 bases and at J to 0 bases, leaving 6 bases not matched to a gene. The V gene's germline CDR1 is SGHDT and CDR2 YYEEEE. This CDR3 region has 16 residues. This chain's CDR3 is CASSDRVPSTNEKLFF. CDR3 in DNA: TGTGCCAGCAGCGACAGGGTCCCCTCAACTAATGAAAAACTGTTTTTT. The whole variable domain, remainder taken from reference TRBV5-6 and TRBJ1-4, is DAGVTQSPTHLIKTRGQQVTLRCSPKSGHDTVSWYQQALGQGPQFIFQYYEEEERQRGNFPDRFSGHQFPNYSSELNVNALLLGDSALYLCASSDRVPSTNEKLFFGSGTQLSVL.

This clone appeared a single time. The chain combines TRBV30 with TRBJ2-3; perhaps TRBD1 as D (5 bases). The CDR3 consists of 12 residues. Germline CDR1 and CDR2: GTSNPN and SVGIG (reference sequence). Between the trimmed V and J ends, which lost 0 bases and 9 bases, there was a span of 10 bases. Written as DNA, the CDR3 is TGTGCCTGGAGTGTAATGGCAGGGACGCAGTATTTT. It is translated as CAWSVMAGTQYF.

The gene calls are TRBV6-5 and TRBJ2-3; D is possibly TRBD2 (6 bases). The V end lost 3 bases, the J end lost 11 bases, and 12 bases lay between the germline ends. The germline gives CDR1 MNHEY, CDR2 SVGAGI. The CDR3 length is 12 residues. The CDR3 is CASSYGGSQQYF. In DNA form, the CDR3 reads TGTGCCAGCAGTTATGGGGGGAGCCAGCAGTATTTT.

This clone was observed a few times. The V call is TRBV30, the J call TRBJ1-2; 7 bases line up with TRBD1. Germline V gives CDR1 GTSNPN, CDR2 SVGIG (reference sequence). This CDR3 spans 13 amino acids. J lost 7 bases, V lost 4 bases, and 9 bases had no gene match. The DNA of the CDR3 is TGTGCCTGGAATCTGGGGACAGAGGTTGGCTACACCTTC. Amino acid sequence: CAWNLGTEVGYTF.

The J gene is TRBJ2-2, the V gene TRBV18, with D hard to call. The CDR3 consists of 13 residues. Trimming stripped 2 bases from V and 6 bases from J, with 7 bases between. CDR1 and CDR2 (germline): KGHSH, LQKENI. CDR3 nucleotides: TGTGCCAGCTCACCAACGGGTTCCGGGGAGCTGTTTTTT. Its translation: CASSPTGSGELFF.

V gene TRBV2 combines with J gene TRBJ1-1, with unresolved D. The V gene lost 3 bases and the J gene lost 7 bases, with 12 bases spanning the gap. The germline V gene has CDR1 SNHLY and CDR2 FYNNEI. The CDR3 totals 13 residues. The CDR3 DNA is TGTGCCAGCAGTGAGAGCCCCCGGGTTGAAGCTTTCTTT. It encodes CASSESPRVEAFF.

The chain combines TRBV7-9 with TRBJ2-1; TRBD2 aligns across 8 bases. The CDR3 loop spans 13 amino acids. Germline CDR1 is SEHNR and CDR2 is FQNEAQ (reference sequence). The trim removed 1 base at V and 12 bases at J, leaving 5 bases unmatched. The CDR3 sequence is CASSLGLANRQFF. In DNA form, the CDR3 reads TGTGCCAGCAGCTTAGGACTAGCGAATCGGCAGTTCTTC.

J is TRBJ2-5 and V is TRBV11-3; D ambiguous. The CDR3 spans 15 residues. Germline values: CDR1 SGHNT, CDR2 YENEEA. V was shortened by 1 base and J by 3 bases, with 12 bases between the two germline ends. As DNA, the CDR3 is TGTGCCAGCAGCTTAGGGATCAACACAGAAGAGACCCAGTACTTC. Protein: CASSLGINTEETQYF.

V usage is TRBV5-1 and J usage is TRBJ2-5, with 14 bases matching TRBD2. Trimming took 4 bases from V and 6 from J; bases not matched to a gene: 8. Germline V gene sequence: CDR1 SGHRS, CDR2 YFSETQ. The CDR3 length is 16 residues. CDR3 nucleotides: TGCGCCAGCAGCCCGGGACTAGCGGGGGCGGAGAAGACCCAGTACTTC. Translating it yields CASSPGLAGAEKTQYF.

The count of this clone is one. The chain is built from TRBV11-2 and TRBJ2-2; D gene uncertain. CDR1 is SGHAT, CDR2 FQNNGV, per germline. The CDR3 extends over 15 amino acids. The V end was cut by 5 bases, the J end by 2 bases, with 12 bases between. CDR3 nucleotides: TGTGCCAGCAGCCTTCAAAACACTAACACCGGGGAGCTGTTTTTT. Translating gives CASSLQNTNTGELFF.

This clone was seen once. This rearrangement joins TRBV4-1 to TRBJ2-5, with 14 bases identical to TRBD2. V was clipped by 4 bases and J by 5 bases; unmatched bases: 6. The CDR3 length is 16 residues. Germline CDR1 MGHRA, CDR2 YSYEKL. As DNA, the CDR3 is TGCGCCAGCAGCCCGACTAGCGGGAGGGCGGACGAGACCCAGTACTTC. This codes for CASSPTSGRADETQYF.

The chain combines TRBV29-1 with TRBJ1-2, with D hard to call. Germline V CDR1 and CDR2: SQVTM, ANQGSEA. CDR3 length equals 13 residues. V shed 0 bases and J shed 6 bases, with 11 bases lying between them. The CDR3 DNA sequence: TGCAGCGTTGAAGAAGGCCCCTGGGATGGCTACACCTTC. Its protein product is CSVEEGPWDGYTF.

Only a few counts were recorded for this clone. The chain carries TRBV30 and TRBJ1-5; 7 bases line up with TRBD1. CDR1 GTSNPN and CDR2 SVGIG come from the germline V gene (reference sequence). CDR3 length: 13 amino acids. Trimming cost V 4 bases and J 6 bases; bases outside gene matches: 6. CDR3 nucleotide sequence: TGTGCCTGGAACACAGGGGTGGGTCAGCCCCAGCATTTT. Translation gives CAWNTGVGQPQHF.

The chain links TRBV7-3 to TRBJ2-1; 8 positions match TRBD2. Germline CDR1 reads SGHTA; CDR2 reads FQGTGA. The CDR3 runs 15 residues. V shed 2 bases, J shed 8 bases, and the junction held 8 bases outside the gene matches. The CDR3 is CASSLSSGGIYEQFF. CDR3 coding DNA: TGTGCCAGCAGCTTATCCAGCGGGGGTATCTATGAGCAGTTCTTC.

This chain joins TRBV25-1 and TRBJ1-6; no clear D. Trimming left V 4 bases short and J 0 bases short, with 7 bases between. Germline V CDR1 and CDR2: MGHDK, SYGVNS. CDR3 length: 15 amino acids. The CDR3 coding sequence is TGTGCCAGCAGTGCCGGATCCTCCTATAATTCACCCCTCCACTTT. This encodes CASSAGSSYNSPLHF.

This clone was recorded a few times. This chain joins TRBV6-5 and TRBJ2-5; the match to TRBD2 covers 8 bases. V shed 0 bases, J shed 4 bases, and the junction held 7 bases outside the gene matches. CDR3 length: 16 amino acids. The germline CDR1 and CDR2 sequences are MNHEY and SVGAGI. CDR3 residues: CASSYSGGRRRETQYF. The CDR3 DNA follows: TGTGCCAGCAGTTACTCCGGCGGGAGGCGAAGAGAGACCCAGTACTTC.

As regards this clone: Other DNA sequences in this sample translate to the same CDR3. This chain joins TRBV18 and TRBJ1-5; D is ambiguous. The length of the CDR3 is 13 residues. V dropped 3 bases and J dropped 4 bases, with 7 bases sitting between them. Germline V gene data show CDR1 as KGHSH and CDR2 as LQKENI. The CDR3 bases are TGTGCCAGCTCACCCGGCAGTAATCAGCCCCAGCATTTT. Its translation: CASSPGSNQPQHF.

V usage is TRBV5-6 and J usage is TRBJ2-3; 7 nucleotides match TRBD2. CDR3 length equals 15 residues. Germline assignment: CDR1 SGHDT and CDR2 YYEEEE. J was trimmed by 3 bases and V by 5 bases; bases with no gene match: 9. CDR3 residues: CASSFSGTGTDTQYF. Here the CDR3 DNA reads TGTGCCAGCAGTTTCAGCGGGACCGGAACAGATACGCAGTATTTT.

The chain uses TRBV11-2 and TRBJ2-3, with D possibly TRBD2 on 5 matching bases. Germline CDR1 is SGHAT and CDR2 is FQNNGV. CDR3 length: 14 amino acids. V lost 5 bases, J lost 2 bases, and 11 bases lay in between. Written as DNA, the CDR3 is TGTGCCAGCAGCCTTACTAGAAACACAGATACGCAGTATTTT. This sequence encodes CASSLTRNTDTQYF.

This clone was seen more than once but under ten times. The CDR3 DNA reads TGCAGCGTTGTCCATGGCGGCACAGATACGCAGTATTTT. Protein: CSVVHGGTDTQYF. The chain carries TRBV29-1 and TRBJ2-3; D is unclear. CDR3 length equals 13 residues. Trimming pared 4 bases from V and 1 base from J, leaving 9 bases between. Germline loops: CDR1 SQVTM, CDR2 ANQGSEA.

V is TRBV7-9 and J is TRBJ2-5, with D perhaps matching TRBD2 (6 bases). The CDR3 consists of 15 residues. Looked up from germline, CDR1 is SEHNR and CDR2 is FQNEAQ (reference sequence). V was shortened by 6 bases and J by 2 bases, with 16 bases between the two germline ends. For the CDR3, the DNA is TGTGCCAGCAGTTCTTGGGGCGGGATACAAGAGACCCAGTACTTC. Encoded protein: CASSSWGGIQETQYF.

The chain recombines TRBV6-1 with TRBJ2-1; 9 bases align to TRBD2. This CDR3 contains 14 residues. V gave up 3 bases and J gave up 12 bases; unmatched junction bases: 9. Germline lookup yields CDR1 MNHNS and CDR2 SASEGT. The CDR3 region is CASSDIARGGRQFF. In DNA form, the CDR3 reads TGTGCCAGCAGTGATATCGCGCGGGGGGGCCGGCAGTTCTTC.

This clone occurred a few times. This chain uses TRBV2 with TRBJ1-1, with D perhaps matching TRBD1 (6 bases). V was shortened by 2 bases and J by 8 bases, with 9 bases between the two germline ends. From germline, CDR1 is SNHLY and CDR2 FYNNEI. There are 12 residues in the CDR3. The CDR3 DNA reads TGTGCCAGCAGTGAAAACAGGGTGGAAGCTTTCTTT. Protein sequence: CASSENRVEAFF.

The chain has TRBV9 and TRBJ1-2, with unresolved D. The CDR3 is made up of 15 amino acids. Trimming took 4 bases from V and 5 from J, leaving 18 bases between them. Germline V CDR1 and CDR2: SGDLS, YYNGEE. CDR3 bases: TGTGCCAGCAGCCGCGGGCTCTTGGGAGGGTATGGCTACACCTTC. Encoded protein: CASSRGLLGGYGYTF.

The V call is TRBV2, the J call TRBJ1-1, with unresolved D. V lost 8 bases, J lost 1 base, and 11 bases lay in between. This CDR3 comprises 13 residues. Germline loops: CDR1 SNHLY, CDR2 FYNNEI. The CDR3 nucleotides read TGTGCCAGCGCGGTACGCCGGAACACTGAAGCTTTCTTT. This codes for CASAVRRNTEAFF.

The chain joins TRBV4-1 to TRBJ1-1, with TRBD1 matching 8 bases. CDR3 size: 14 residues. CDR1 is MGHRA and CDR2 is YSYEKL in the germline V gene. The V segment lost 4 bases and the J segment 7 bases; nucleotides outside the gene matches: 8. The CDR3 sequence is CASSPGQAAGEAFF. CDR3 sequence (DNA): TGCGCCAGCAGCCCGGGACAGGCCGCCGGTGAAGCTTTCTTT.